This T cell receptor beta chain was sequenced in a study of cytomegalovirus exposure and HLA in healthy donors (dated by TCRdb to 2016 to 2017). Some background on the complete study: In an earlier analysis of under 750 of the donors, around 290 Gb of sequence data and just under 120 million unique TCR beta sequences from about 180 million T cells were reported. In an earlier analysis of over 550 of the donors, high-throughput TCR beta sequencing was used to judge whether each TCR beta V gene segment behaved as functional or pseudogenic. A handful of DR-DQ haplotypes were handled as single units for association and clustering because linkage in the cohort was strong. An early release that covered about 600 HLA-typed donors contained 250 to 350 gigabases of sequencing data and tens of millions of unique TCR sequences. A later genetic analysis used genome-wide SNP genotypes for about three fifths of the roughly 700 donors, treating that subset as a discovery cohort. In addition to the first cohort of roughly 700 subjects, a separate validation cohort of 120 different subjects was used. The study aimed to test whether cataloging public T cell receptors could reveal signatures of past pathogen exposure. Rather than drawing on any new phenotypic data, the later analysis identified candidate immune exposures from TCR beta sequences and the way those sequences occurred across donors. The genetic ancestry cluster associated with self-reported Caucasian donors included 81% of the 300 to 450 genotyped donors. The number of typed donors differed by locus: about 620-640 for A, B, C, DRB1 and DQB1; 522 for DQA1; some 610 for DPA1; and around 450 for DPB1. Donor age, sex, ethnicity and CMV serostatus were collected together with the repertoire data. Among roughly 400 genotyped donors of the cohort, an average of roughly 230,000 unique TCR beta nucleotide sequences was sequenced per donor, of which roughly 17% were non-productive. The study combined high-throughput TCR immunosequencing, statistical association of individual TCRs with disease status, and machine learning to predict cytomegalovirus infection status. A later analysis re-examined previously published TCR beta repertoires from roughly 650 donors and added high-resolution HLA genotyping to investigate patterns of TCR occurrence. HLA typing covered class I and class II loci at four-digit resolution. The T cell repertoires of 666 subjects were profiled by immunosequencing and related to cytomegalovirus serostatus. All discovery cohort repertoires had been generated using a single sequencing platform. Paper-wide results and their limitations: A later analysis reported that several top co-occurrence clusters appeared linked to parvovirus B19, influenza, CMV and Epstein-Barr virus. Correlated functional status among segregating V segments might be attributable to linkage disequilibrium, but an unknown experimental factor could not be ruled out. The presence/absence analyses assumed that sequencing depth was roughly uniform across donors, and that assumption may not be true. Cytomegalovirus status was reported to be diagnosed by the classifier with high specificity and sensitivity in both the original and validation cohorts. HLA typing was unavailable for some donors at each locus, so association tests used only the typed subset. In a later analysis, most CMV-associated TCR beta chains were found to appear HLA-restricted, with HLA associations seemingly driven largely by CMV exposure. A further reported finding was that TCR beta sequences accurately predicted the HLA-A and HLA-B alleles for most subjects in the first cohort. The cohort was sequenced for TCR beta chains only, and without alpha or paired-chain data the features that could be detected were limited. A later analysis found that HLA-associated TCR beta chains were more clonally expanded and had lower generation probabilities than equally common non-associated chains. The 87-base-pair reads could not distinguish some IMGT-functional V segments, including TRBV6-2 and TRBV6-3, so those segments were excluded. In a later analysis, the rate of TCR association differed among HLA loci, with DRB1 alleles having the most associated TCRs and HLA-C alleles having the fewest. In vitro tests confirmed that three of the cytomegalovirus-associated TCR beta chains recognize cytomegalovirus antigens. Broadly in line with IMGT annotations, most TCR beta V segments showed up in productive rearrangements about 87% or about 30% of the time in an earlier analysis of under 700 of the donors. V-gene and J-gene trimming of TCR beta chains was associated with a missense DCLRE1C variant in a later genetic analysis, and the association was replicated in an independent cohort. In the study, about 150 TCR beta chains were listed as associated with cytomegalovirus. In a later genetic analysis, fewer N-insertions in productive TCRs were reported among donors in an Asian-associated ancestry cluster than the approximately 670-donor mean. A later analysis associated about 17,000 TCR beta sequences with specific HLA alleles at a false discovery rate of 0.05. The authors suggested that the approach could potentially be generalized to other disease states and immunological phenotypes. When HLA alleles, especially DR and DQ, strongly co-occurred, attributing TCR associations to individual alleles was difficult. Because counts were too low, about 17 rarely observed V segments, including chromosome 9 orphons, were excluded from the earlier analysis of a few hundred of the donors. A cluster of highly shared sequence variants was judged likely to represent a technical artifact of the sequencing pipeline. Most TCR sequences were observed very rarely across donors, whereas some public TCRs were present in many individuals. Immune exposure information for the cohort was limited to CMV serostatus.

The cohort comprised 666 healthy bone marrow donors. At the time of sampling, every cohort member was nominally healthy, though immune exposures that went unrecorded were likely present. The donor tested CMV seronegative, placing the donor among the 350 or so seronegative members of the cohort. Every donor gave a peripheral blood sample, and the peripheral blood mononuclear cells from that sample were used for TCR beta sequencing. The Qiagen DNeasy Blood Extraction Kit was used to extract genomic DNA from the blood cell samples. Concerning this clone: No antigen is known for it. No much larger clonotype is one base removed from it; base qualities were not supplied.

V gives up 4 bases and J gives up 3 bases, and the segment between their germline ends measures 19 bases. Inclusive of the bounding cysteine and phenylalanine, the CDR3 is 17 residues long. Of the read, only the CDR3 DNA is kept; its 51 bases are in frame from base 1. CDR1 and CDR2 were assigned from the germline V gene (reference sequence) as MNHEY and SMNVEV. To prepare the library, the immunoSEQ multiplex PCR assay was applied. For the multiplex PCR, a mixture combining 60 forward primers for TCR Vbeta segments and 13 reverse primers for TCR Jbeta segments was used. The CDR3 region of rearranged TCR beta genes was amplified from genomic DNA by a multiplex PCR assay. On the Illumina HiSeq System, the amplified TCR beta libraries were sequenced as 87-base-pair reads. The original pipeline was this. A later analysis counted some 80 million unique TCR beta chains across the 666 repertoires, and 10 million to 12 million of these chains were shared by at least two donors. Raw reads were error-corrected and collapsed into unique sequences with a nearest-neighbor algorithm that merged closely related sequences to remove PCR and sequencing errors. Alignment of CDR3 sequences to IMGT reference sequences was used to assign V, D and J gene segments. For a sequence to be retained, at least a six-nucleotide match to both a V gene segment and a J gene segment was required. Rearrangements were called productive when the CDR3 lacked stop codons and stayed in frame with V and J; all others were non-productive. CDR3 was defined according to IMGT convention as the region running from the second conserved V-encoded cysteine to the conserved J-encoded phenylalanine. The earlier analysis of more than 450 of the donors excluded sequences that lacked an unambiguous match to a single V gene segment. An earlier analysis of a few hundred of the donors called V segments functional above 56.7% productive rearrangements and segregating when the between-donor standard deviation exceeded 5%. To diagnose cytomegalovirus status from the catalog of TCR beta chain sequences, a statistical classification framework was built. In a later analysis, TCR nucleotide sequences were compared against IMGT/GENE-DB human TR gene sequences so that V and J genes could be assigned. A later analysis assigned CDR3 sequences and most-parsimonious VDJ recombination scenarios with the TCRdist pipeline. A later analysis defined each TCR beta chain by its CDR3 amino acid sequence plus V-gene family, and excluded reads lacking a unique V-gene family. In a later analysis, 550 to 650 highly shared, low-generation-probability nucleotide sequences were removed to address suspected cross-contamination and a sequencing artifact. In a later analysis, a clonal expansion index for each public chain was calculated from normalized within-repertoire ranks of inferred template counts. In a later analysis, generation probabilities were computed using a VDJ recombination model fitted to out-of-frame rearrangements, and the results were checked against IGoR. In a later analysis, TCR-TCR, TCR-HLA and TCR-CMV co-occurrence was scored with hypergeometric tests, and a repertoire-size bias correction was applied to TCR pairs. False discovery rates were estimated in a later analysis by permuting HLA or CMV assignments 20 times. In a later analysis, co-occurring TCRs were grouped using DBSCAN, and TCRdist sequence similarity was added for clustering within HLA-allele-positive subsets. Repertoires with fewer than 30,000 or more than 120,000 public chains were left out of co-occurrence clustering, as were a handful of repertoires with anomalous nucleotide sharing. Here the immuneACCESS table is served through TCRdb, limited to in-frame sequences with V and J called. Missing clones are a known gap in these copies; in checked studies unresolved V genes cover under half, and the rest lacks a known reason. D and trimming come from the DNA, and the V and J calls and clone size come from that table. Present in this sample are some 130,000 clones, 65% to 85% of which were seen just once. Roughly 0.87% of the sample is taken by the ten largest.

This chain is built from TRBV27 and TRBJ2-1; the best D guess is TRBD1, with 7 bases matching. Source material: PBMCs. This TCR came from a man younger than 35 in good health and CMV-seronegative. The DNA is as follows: TGTGCCAGCAGTTCCTTGATGGGCCAGGGGGGCTACAATGAGCAGTTCTTC. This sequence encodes CASSSLMGQGGYNEQFF.